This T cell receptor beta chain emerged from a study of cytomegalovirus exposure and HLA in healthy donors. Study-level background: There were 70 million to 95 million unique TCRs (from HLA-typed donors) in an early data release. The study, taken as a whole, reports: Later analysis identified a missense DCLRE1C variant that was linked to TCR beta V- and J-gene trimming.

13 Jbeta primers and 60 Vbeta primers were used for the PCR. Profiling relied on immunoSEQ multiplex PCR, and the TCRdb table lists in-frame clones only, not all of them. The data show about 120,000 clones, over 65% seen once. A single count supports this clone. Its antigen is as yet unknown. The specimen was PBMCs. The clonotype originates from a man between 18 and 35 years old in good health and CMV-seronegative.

This CDR3 reads CASGEESGTGHSYTF. The DNA of the CDR3 is TGTGCTAGTGGCGAAGAATCCGGGACAGGGCATTCCTACACCTTC. The gene calls are TRBV12-5 and TRBJ1-2; 9 nucleotides align to TRBD1. Germline-derived CDR1 and CDR2 are LGHNT and FRNRAP. J was trimmed by 10 bases and V by 6 bases; bases with no gene match: 15. The CDR3 sequence is 15 residues long.